The 23 T cell receptor beta chains below come from one sample, sequenced in a study of blood T cell repertoires in COVID-19. Assay used: immunoSEQ multiplex PCR; TCRdb lists only in-frame clones, some missing. The sample carries 250,000 to 400,000 clones, about nine tenths recorded once. Sequencing was done on a sample of peripheral blood. Every receptor here comes from a man aged 45-65 years with active or convalescent COVID-19.

This clone was detected once. The chain links TRBV5-4 to TRBJ1-2; D unclear. Germline CDR1 SGHNT, CDR2 YYREEE (reference sequence). This CDR3 has 15 amino acids. Trimming removed 1 base at V and 3 bases at J, with 13 bases between. The CDR3 region is CASSLHPRDDYGYTF. The CDR3, as DNA: TGTGCCAGCAGCTTGCATCCTCGGGATGACTATGGCTACACCTTC.

The count of this clone is one. The chain links TRBV5-1 to TRBJ1-4, with D possibly TRBD1 on 6 matching bases. In germline, CDR1 is SGHRS, CDR2 YFSETQ. V lost 0 bases and J lost 8, with 11 bases in between. The CDR3 length is 14 residues. As DNA, the CDR3 is TGCGCCAGCAGCTTGGGCAGGGGAGCGGAAAAACTGTTTTTT. It specifies CASSLGRGAEKLFF.

A single count supports this clone. The V call is TRBV28, the J call TRBJ1-4; 7 nucleotides agree with TRBD1. Germline CDR1 MDHEN, CDR2 SYDVKM. The V and J ends lost 5 bases and 12 bases, in that order; junction bases with no gene match: 15. This CDR3 has 15 amino acids. Here the CDR3 reads CASSDPGQLSVELFF. CDR3 nucleotides: TGTGCCAGCAGTGATCCGGGACAGTTAAGTGTGGAACTGTTTTTT.

The chain combines TRBV7-8 with TRBJ2-5, with 12 bases matching TRBD2. The CDR3 extends over 18 amino acids. The germline gives CDR1 SGHVS, CDR2 FQNEAQ. J lost 7 bases, V lost 5 bases, and 17 bases had no gene match. CDR3 bases: TGTGCCAGCAGCGGAAGCGGCCCCGCTAGCGGGGGGGCTGGGACCCAGTACTTC. Encoded protein: CASSGSGPASGGAGTQYF.

The V call is TRBV28, the J call TRBJ1-2; 12 nucleotides match TRBD1. The CDR3 extends over 15 amino acids. Germline assignment: CDR1 MDHEN and CDR2 SYDVKM. V shed 4 bases, J shed 3 bases, and the junction held 3 bases outside the gene matches. CDR3 bases: TGTGCCAGCAGTTCGGGACAGGGGGCTGACTATGGCTACACCTTC. This sequence encodes CASSSGQGADYGYTF.

This clone was seen a handful of times. V is TRBV7-3 and J is TRBJ1-1; weak D call: TRBD1 (5 bases). Germline CDR1 SGHTA, CDR2 FQGTGA. V was clipped by 0 bases and J by 3 bases, with 5 bases between them. This CDR3 is 13 amino acids long. The CDR3 here is CASSLTQDTEAFF. The DNA of the CDR3 is TGTGCCAGCAGCTTAACACAGGACACTGAAGCTTTCTTT.

The V and J genes are TRBV19 and TRBJ1-4; D perhaps matches TRBD1 (5 bases). CDR1 and CDR2 from the germline V gene are LNHDA and SQIVND (reference sequence). The ends were cut back, 9 bases at V and 5 bases at J, with 13 bases in the middle. There are 13 residues in the CDR3. CDR3 in amino acids: CASRRGANEKLFF. As DNA, the CDR3 is TGTGCCAGCCGGAGGGGTGCCAATGAAAAACTGTTTTTT.

This sequence joins TRBV19 and TRBJ2-1; 15 bases line up with TRBD2. The CDR3 contains 16 residues. Germline lookup yields CDR1 LNHDA and CDR2 SQIVND (reference sequence). With 4 bases clipped from V and 6 bases from J, the junction kept 4 bases outside the gene matches. CDR3 sequence reads: CASSTGLAGGTNEQFF. CDR3 DNA sequence: TGTGCCAGTAGTACGGGACTAGCGGGAGGTACCAATGAGCAGTTCTTC. Filled out from reference TRBV19 and TRBJ2-1, the complete variable domain reads DGGITQSPKYLFRKEGQNVTLSCEQNLNHDAMYWYRQDPGQGLRLIYYSQIVNDFQKGDIAEGYSVSREKKESFPLTVTSAQKNPTAFYLCASSTGLAGGTNEQFFGPGTRLTVL.

The genes are TRBV28 and TRBJ2-1, with 9 positions matching TRBD2. CDR1 MDHEN and CDR2 SYDVKM come from the germline V gene. The junction had 10 bases not matched to a gene; V was cut back by 6 bases and J by 4 bases. CDR3 length equals 16 residues. The CDR3 loop is CASSPAHSGGYNEQFF. The CDR3 DNA sequence: TGTGCCAGCAGCCCCGCCCACAGCGGGGGGTACAATGAGCAGTTCTTC.

This chain links TRBV28 with TRBJ1-2; D is perhaps TRBD1 (6 bases). The CDR3 spans 16 residues. The germline V gene encodes CDR1 MDHEN and CDR2 SYDVKM. Trimming left V 6 bases short and J 7 bases short, with 24 bases between. CDR3 sequence (DNA): TGTGCCAGCAGACGCGGACAGAGGGCTCTTGGGGGTGGCTACACCTTC. Its protein is CASRRGQRALGGGYTF.

This clone was found a few times. The chain is built from TRBV7-2 and TRBJ2-7; 9 nucleotides agree with TRBD1. The CDR3 sequence is 15 residues long. The V gene's germline CDR1 is SGHTA and CDR2 FQGNSA. V dropped 5 bases and J dropped 6; count of bases not matched to a gene: 11. The CDR3, as DNA: TGTGCCAGCAGCCCTAGCCGGGACAGGGTAGGCGAGCAGTACTTC. Its translation is CASSPSRDRVGEQYF.

This chain joins TRBV19 and TRBJ1-1; D perhaps matches TRBD1 (5 bases). This CDR3 has 13 residues. Germline CDR1 is LNHDA and CDR2 is SQIVND (reference sequence). The germline V and J ends were trimmed by 3 bases and 2 bases, with 7 bases remaining between them. This CDR3 reads CASSMGLNTEAFF. The CDR3 region has the DNA TGTGCCAGTAGTATGGGACTTAACACTGAAGCTTTCTTT.

CDR3 amino acids: CASSPPAGGRADTQYF. The CDR3 nucleotides are TGTGCCAGCTCACCACCGGCGGGGGGCAGGGCAGATACGCAGTATTTT. The chain employs TRBV18 and TRBJ2-3, with 8 positions matching TRBD2. The CDR3 sequence is 16 residues long. J was trimmed by 4 bases and V by 0 bases; bases with no gene match: 6. The V gene's germline CDR1 is KGHSH and CDR2 LQKENI. Full variable domain (rest looked up from reference TRBV18 and TRBJ2-3): NAGVMQNPRHLVRRRGQEARLRCSPMKGHSHVYWYRQLPEEGLKFMVYLQKENIIDESGMPKERFSAEFPKEGPSILRIQQVVRGDSAAYFCASSPPAGGRADTQYFGPGTRLTVL.

This chain uses TRBV10-1 with TRBJ1-1; TRBD1 matches at 7 bases. The CDR3 length is 14 residues. CDR1 and CDR2 (germline): WNHNN, SYGVQD (reference sequence). V was pared by 6 bases and J by 6 bases, with 10 bases of the junction left unmatched. The CDR3 coding sequence is TGCGCCAGCAGCTCGTACAGGGGAGAAGCTGAAGCTTTCTTT. The encoded protein is CASSSYRGEAEAFF.

The gene calls are TRBV3-1 (or the pseudogene TRBV3-2) and TRBJ2-1; TRBD1 matches 7 bases. Trimming took 4 bases from V and 6 from J; bases not matched to a gene: 15. CDR3 length: 17 residues. Germline-derived CDR1 and CDR2 are LGHDT and YNNKEL (reference sequence). Here the CDR3 DNA reads TGTGCCAGCAGCCCCGGGACAGTACAAGAAGAGGGCAATGAGCAGTTCTTC. Amino acids: CASSPGTVQEEGNEQFF.

J is TRBJ1-1 and V is TRBV28, with 7 bases matching TRBD1. Per the germline V gene, CDR1 is MDHEN and CDR2 is SYDVKM. V dropped 2 bases and J dropped 10; count of bases not matched to a gene: 4. CDR3 length equals 12 residues. CDR3 nucleotides: TGTGCCAGCAGTTTAAGATCAGGGGGAGCTTTCTTT. Its translation is CASSLRSGGAFF.

There are a few counts of this clone. The chain has TRBV5-1 and TRBJ1-4; D is unresolved. Germline V CDR1 and CDR2: SGHRS, YFSETQ. The CDR3 totals 13 residues. Trimming removed 0 bases at V and 5 bases at J, with 5 bases between. CDR3 in DNA: TGCGCCAGCAGCTTGGGAGGGAATGAAAAACTGTTTTTT. It encodes CASSLGGNEKLFF. The full variable domain, its missing parts supplied by reference TRBV5-1 and TRBJ1-4, is KAGVTQTPRYLIKTRGQQVTLSCSPISGHRSVSWYQQTPGQGLQFLFEYFSETQRNKGNFPGRFSGRQFSNSRSEMNVSTLELGDSALYLCASSLGGNEKLFFGSGTQLSVL.

This clone was found many times. J is TRBJ1-5 and V is TRBV2, with D possibly TRBD1 on 6 matching bases. Per germline, CDR1 SNHLY and CDR2 FYNNEI. Trimming stripped 1 base from V and 5 bases from J, with 12 bases between. The CDR3 is 15 residues long. The CDR3 region has the DNA TGTGCCAGCAGTGAAGGGACGGGGGGCTATCAGCCCCAGCATTTT. Its protein is CASSEGTGGYQPQHF.

The gene calls are TRBV9 and TRBJ2-3; 8 bases map to TRBD2. V was pared by 0 bases and J by 2 bases, with 5 bases of the junction left unmatched. Germline values: CDR1 SGDLS, CDR2 YYNGEE. The CDR3 extends over 16 amino acids. In nucleotides, the CDR3 is TGTGCCAGCAGCGTAGTTCTCGGGGGGGACACAGATACGCAGTATTTT. It specifies CASSVVLGGDTDTQYF.

A few counts support this clone. V and J are TRBV10-2 and TRBJ2-2; a possible D gene is TRBD1 (6 bases). CDR3 length: 15 residues. The V and J ends lost 2 bases and 6 bases respectively, with 13 bases between them. In germline, CDR1 is WSHSY, CDR2 SAAADI. CDR3 residues: CASSEPGALPGELFF. Here the CDR3 DNA reads TGCGCCAGCAGTGAGCCAGGGGCCCTCCCCGGGGAGCTGTTTTTT.

This rearrangement joins TRBV5-1 to TRBJ2-2, with 7 bases identical to TRBD2. The CDR3 covers 16 residues. Germline-derived CDR1 and CDR2 are SGHRS and YFSETQ. The V and J ends lost 0 bases and 4 bases, in that order; junction bases with no gene match: 6. The CDR3 here is CASSLAASGITGELFF. Written as DNA, the CDR3 is TGCGCCAGCAGCTTGGCTGCCAGCGGGATCACCGGGGAGCTGTTTTTT.

The gene calls are TRBV7-9 and TRBJ2-1; the match to TRBD2 covers 10 bases. Germline CDR1 is SEHNR and CDR2 is FQNEAQ (reference sequence). CDR3 size: 15 residues. V lost 5 bases and J lost 7; bases outside the gene matches: 8. Here the CDR3 reads CASSPRLAGLNEQFF. CDR3 nucleotide sequence: TGTGCCAGCAGCCCCCGACTAGCGGGTTTGAATGAGCAGTTCTTC.

The chain joins TRBV12-3 or TRBV12-4 to TRBJ1-6; D is unclear. Trimming took off 3 bases at V and 11 bases at J, with 8 bases between the two ends. There are 12 residues in the CDR3. For the CDR3, the DNA is TGTGCCAGCAGTTTTGTACGGGCACCCCTCCACTTT. Translating it yields CASSFVRAPLHF.